Listed here are 23 T cell receptor beta chains from one sample, sequenced in a study of blood T cell repertoires in COVID-19. TCRdb's copy holds only in-frame clones and misses some; the assay was immunoSEQ multiplex PCR. Of 200,000 to 250,000 clones listed, under 90% are singletons. The sample was peripheral blood. The receptors derive from a woman older than 75 with COVID-19, enrolled during active disease.

This chain connects TRBV10-3 to TRBJ2-3; 10 bases match TRBD1. The CDR3 has 14 residues. V gave up 7 bases and J gave up 4 bases; unmatched junction bases: 5. Germline CDR1 and CDR2: ENHRY and SYGVKD. In DNA form, the CDR3 reads TGTGCCATCAAGGAGGGACAGGGGCCAGATACGCAGTATTTT. It codes for CAIKEGQGPDTQYF.

This clone has ten or more counts. The J gene is TRBJ1-2, the V gene TRBV19, with D uncertain. Germline V gene sequence: CDR1 LNHDA, CDR2 SQIVND (reference sequence). Trimming took off 5 bases at V and 4 bases at J, with 11 bases between the two ends. This CDR3 region has 13 residues. CDR3 amino acids: CASSASGSYGYTF. The CDR3 nucleotides read TGTGCCAGTAGTGCCAGCGGGAGCTATGGCTACACCTTC.

The rearrangement uses TRBV28 and TRBJ1-5; D unresolved. Germline CDR1 reads MDHEN; CDR2 reads SYDVKM. The V end was cut by 2 bases, the J end by 7 bases, with 6 bases between. CDR3 length: 12 residues. The CDR3 DNA is TGTGCCAGCAGTTTAGAGGCGCAGCCCCAGCATTTT. It specifies CASSLEAQPQHF.

V gene TRBV6-5 combines with J gene TRBJ1-6; TRBD1 matches at 9 bases. Germline V gives CDR1 MNHEY, CDR2 SVGAGI. Trimming removed 4 bases from V and 8 bases from J; junction bases left unmatched: 9. The CDR3 runs to 16 residues. The CDR3 sequence is CASSFVPGQGHSPLHF. CDR3 bases: TGTGCCAGCAGTTTCGTTCCGGGACAGGGTCATTCACCCCTCCACTTT.

This CDR3 reads CASSVPGTRGDEQFF. CDR3 nucleotide sequence: TGTGCCAGCAGCGTCCCGGGGACTAGGGGTGATGAGCAGTTCTTC. The rearrangement links TRBV9 to TRBJ2-1, with 8 bases matching TRBD2. The germline gives CDR1 SGDLS, CDR2 YYNGEE. V was pared by 2 bases and J by 8 bases, with 9 bases of the junction left unmatched. There are 15 residues in the CDR3.

This CDR3 is CASNDGGSSNQPQHF. The DNA for the CDR3 is TGTGCCAGTAACGATGGGGGCAGCTCCAATCAGCCCCAGCATTTT. The chain is built from TRBV19 and TRBJ1-5; a weak D match, TRBD1 (6 bases). V was cut by 7 bases and J by 3 bases, with 16 bases left in between. CDR1 is LNHDA and CDR2 is SQIVND in the germline V gene (reference sequence). This CDR3 contains 15 residues.

The rearrangement links TRBV6-5 to TRBJ1-1; D ambiguous. This CDR3 has 13 amino acids. Germline lookup yields CDR1 MNHEY and CDR2 SVGAGI. Between the trimmed V and J ends, which lost 2 bases and 4 bases, there was a span of 8 bases. CDR3 bases: TGTGCCAGCAGTTACGTGGGGAGCACTGAAGCTTTCTTT. It codes for CASSYVGSTEAFF.

The rearrangement uses TRBV2 and TRBJ2-4; TRBD2 is a possible D gene (5 bases). Germline lookup yields CDR1 SNHLY and CDR2 FYNNEI. The V end was cut by 8 bases, the J end by 0 bases, with 11 bases between. The CDR3 has 14 amino acids. The CDR3 spells CASLASTAKNIQYF. Written as DNA, the CDR3 is TGTGCCAGCCTAGCCTCTACAGCCAAAAACATTCAGTACTTC.

V and J are TRBV28 and TRBJ2-7, with 7 bases that match TRBD1. This CDR3 is built from 13 residues. V lost 6 bases to trimming and J lost 1 base; unmatched junction nucleotides: 3. The germline gives CDR1 MDHEN, CDR2 SYDVKM. The CDR3 reads CASRPDRSYEQYF. CDR3 in DNA: TGTGCCAGCAGGCCGGACAGGTCCTACGAGCAGTACTTC. The full variable domain, with the rest looked up from reference TRBV28 and TRBJ2-7, is DVKVTQSSRYLVKRTGEKVFLECVQDMDHENMFWYRQDPGLGLRLIYFSYDVKMKEKGDIPEGYSVSREKKERFSLILESASTNQTSMYLCASRPDRSYEQYFGPGTRLTVT.

The gene calls are TRBV5-6 and TRBJ1-5; weak D call: TRBD1 (5 bases). This CDR3 has 17 residues. Trimming stripped 0 bases from V and 5 bases from J, with 18 bases between. The germline V gene has CDR1 SGHDT and CDR2 YYEEEE. DNA for the CDR3: TGTGCCAGCAGCTTGGGAGGATTCCAGGGTCCGCATCAGCCCCAGCATTTT. Translated: CASSLGGFQGPHQPQHF. Full variable domain (missing parts from reference TRBV5-6 and TRBJ1-5): DAGVTQSPTHLIKTRGQQVTLRCSPKSGHDTVSWYQQALGQGPQFIFQYYEEEERQRGNFPDRFSGHQFPNYSSELNVNALLLGDSALYLCASSLGGFQGPHQPQHFGDGTRLSIL.

This clone showed up just once. Compared with germline, one end of the junction differs, possibly owing to a read error. V gene TRBV5-4 combines with J gene TRBJ2-5; 12 bases fit TRBD2. Germline CDR1 SGHNT, CDR2 YYREEE (reference sequence). CDR3 length: 15 amino acids. The CDR3, as DNA: TGTGCCAGCAGCTTGGCCACTTCGCGGGCTAGCGGGGGGGACTTC. It yields the protein CASSLATSRASGGDF.

About this clone itself: The conserved phenylalanine or tryptophan is not found at the CDR3 terminus, so this likely reflects a read error. The DNA is left out, because the CDR3 cannot be placed on it with certainty; the CDR3 is given as TCRdb lists it. This chain uses TRBV29-1 with TRBJ1-1. Germline V gene sequence: CDR1 SQVTM, CDR2 ANQGSEA. From its first to its last residue, the CDR3 has 8 amino acids. The CDR3 loop reads CASQDSLL.

This chain links TRBV6-1 with TRBJ1-2; a possible D gene is TRBD1 (6 bases). The V end lost 3 bases, the J end lost 4 bases, and 15 bases lay between the germline ends. The CDR3 loop spans 15 amino acids. Germline values: CDR1 MNHNS, CDR2 SASEGT. The CDR3 spells CASSDRAGEGYGYTF. The CDR3 DNA is TGTGCCAGCAGTGATAGGGCAGGGGAGGGCTATGGCTACACCTTC.

This clone was detected a few times. The chain has TRBV2 and TRBJ1-4, with D unclear. This CDR3 has 15 residues. Germline lookup yields CDR1 SNHLY and CDR2 FYNNEI. Trimming shortened V by 4 bases and J by 7 bases, and 16 bases separated the two germline ends. CDR3: CASSGSAAMGEKLFF. DNA for the CDR3: TGTGCCAGCAGTGGGAGTGCAGCGATGGGTGAAAAACTGTTTTTT.

This clone appeared a single time. The chain links TRBV2 to TRBJ1-2; unclear D gene. V shed 5 bases and J shed 5 bases, with 12 bases lying between them. The CDR3 spans 13 residues. The V gene's germline CDR1 is SNHLY and CDR2 FYNNEI. Here the CDR3 reads CASSLRTEYGYTF. The CDR3 nucleotides read TGTGCCAGCAGTCTCCGGACTGAGTATGGCTACACCTTC.

The CDR3 DNA reads TGCAGTGCTAAGGGGGCCAATGAGCAGTTCTTC. It specifies CSAKGANEQFF. The rearrangement joins TRBV20-1 to TRBJ2-1; 7 nucleotides align to TRBD1. Losses at the gene ends were 4 bases for V and 6 bases for J; bases not matched to a gene: 0. The length of the CDR3 is 11 residues. The V gene's germline CDR1 is DFQATT and CDR2 SNEGSKA (reference sequence).

This chain joins TRBV29-1 and TRBJ2-5; weak D call: TRBD1 (6 bases). Looked up from germline, CDR1 is SQVTM and CDR2 is ANQGSEA. This CDR3 has 13 residues. V lost 6 bases to trimming and J lost 0 bases, with 11 bases between them. The CDR3 sequence is CSVTGTNQETQYF. In nucleotides, the CDR3 is TGCAGCGTCACCGGGACAAACCAAGAGACCCAGTACTTC.

This chain uses TRBV9 with TRBJ1-2; no reliable D call. This CDR3 is built from 12 residues. V lost 0 bases, J lost 8 bases, and 8 bases lay in between. From germline, CDR1 is SGDLS and CDR2 YYNGEE. The chain's CDR3 is CASSVEGEGYTF. CDR3 in DNA: TGTGCCAGCAGCGTAGAGGGAGAAGGCTACACCTTC.

In this sample, this clone turned up a few times. Other nucleotide sequences in the sample specify the same CDR3. The genes are TRBV9 and TRBJ1-2; 9 bases align to TRBD1. CDR1 and CDR2 (germline): SGDLS, YYNGEE. This CDR3 is built from 13 residues. V was clipped by 3 bases and J by 4 bases; unmatched bases: 1. The CDR3 here is CASSEGQGYGYTF. As DNA, the CDR3 is TGTGCCAGCAGCGAGGGACAGGGCTATGGCTACACCTTC.

The chain combines TRBV5-1 with TRBJ1-1; D is possibly TRBD1 (6 bases). In germline, CDR1 is SGHRS, CDR2 YFSETQ. This CDR3 region has 13 residues. V lost 2 bases and J 1 base, leaving 6 bases between the germline ends. The CDR3 here is CASSLQGNTEAFF. Here the CDR3 DNA reads TGCGCCAGCAGCTTACAGGGGAACACTGAAGCTTTCTTT.

The genes are TRBV6-6 and TRBJ1-1; no definite D call. CDR1 is MNHNY, CDR2 SVGAGI, per germline (reference sequence). V was clipped by 5 bases and J by 1 base, with 8 bases between them. The CDR3 has 13 residues. In DNA form, the CDR3 reads TGTGCCAGCAGTCATCAGGAGAACACTGAAGCTTTCTTT. It translates to CASSHQENTEAFF.

V and J are TRBV7-3 and TRBJ2-2; TRBD2 agrees at 7 bases. CDR1 and CDR2 (germline): SGHTA, FQGTGA. CDR3 size: 14 residues. The V gene end was trimmed by 5 bases and the J gene end by 5 bases; junction bases not matched to a gene: 5. CDR3 DNA: TGTGCCAGCAGCCCCGGACTAGTAACCGGGGAGCTGTTTTTT. Its translation: CASSPGLVTGELFF.

The chain's CDR3 is CASSLAGTGGGELFF. CDR3 bases: TGTGCCAGCAGCTTGGCCGGGACAGGTGGCGGGGAGCTGTTTTTT. The chain has TRBV5-4 and TRBJ2-2; 8 nucleotides agree with TRBD1. CDR3 length: 15 residues. Germline V gives CDR1 SGHNT, CDR2 YYREEE (reference sequence). V was clipped by 0 bases and J by 7 bases; unmatched bases: 5. The variable domain in full, with the rest retrieved from reference TRBV5-4 and TRBJ2-2, is ETGVTQSPTHLIKTRGQQVTLRCSSQSGHNTVSWYQQALGQGPQFIFQYYREEENGRGNFPPRFSGLQFPNYSSELNVNALELDDSALYLCASSLAGTGGGELFFGEGSRLTVL.